This T cell receptor (beta chain) comes out of a study of T cells in Graves' hyperthyroidism and ophthalmopathy. Background on the study: The blood sample was taken at first diagnosis, before treatment began.

This clonotype has ten or more counts. Antigen unknown. Study-level points and caveats: By a 13 V-J model, ophthalmopathy was set apart from stable hyperthyroidism.

With duration under 3 months, ophthalmopathy was active: Clinical Activity Score at least 3, NOSPECS at least 4. Uncontrolled infections, other autoimmune diseases, pregnancy or lactation led to exclusion of patients. V lost 0 bases, J lost 3 bases, and 2 bases stayed unmatched. Germline CDR1 and CDR2: MNHEY and SVGAGI. The CDR3 runs 15 residues. There were TCR beta CDR3 regions amplified from RNA transcripts. The TCR CDR3 was amplified in a first-round RT-PCR using the HTBI primer set. MiXCR, run by TCRdb on the multiplex PCR reads, gives a single entry per CDR3 protein. The sample lists around 620,000 distinct CDR3 sequences, 13% to 15% seen once, with about 6.6% in the top ten.

V is TRBV6-5 and J is TRBJ2-7, with TRBD2 matching 10 bases. This clonotype originated in a young woman with Graves' ophthalmopathy. Sequencing was performed on blood. CDR3 nucleotide sequence: TGTGCCAGCAGTTACTCCGGGACTAGCGTCTACGAGCAGTACTTC. This translates into CASSYSGTSVYEQYF.